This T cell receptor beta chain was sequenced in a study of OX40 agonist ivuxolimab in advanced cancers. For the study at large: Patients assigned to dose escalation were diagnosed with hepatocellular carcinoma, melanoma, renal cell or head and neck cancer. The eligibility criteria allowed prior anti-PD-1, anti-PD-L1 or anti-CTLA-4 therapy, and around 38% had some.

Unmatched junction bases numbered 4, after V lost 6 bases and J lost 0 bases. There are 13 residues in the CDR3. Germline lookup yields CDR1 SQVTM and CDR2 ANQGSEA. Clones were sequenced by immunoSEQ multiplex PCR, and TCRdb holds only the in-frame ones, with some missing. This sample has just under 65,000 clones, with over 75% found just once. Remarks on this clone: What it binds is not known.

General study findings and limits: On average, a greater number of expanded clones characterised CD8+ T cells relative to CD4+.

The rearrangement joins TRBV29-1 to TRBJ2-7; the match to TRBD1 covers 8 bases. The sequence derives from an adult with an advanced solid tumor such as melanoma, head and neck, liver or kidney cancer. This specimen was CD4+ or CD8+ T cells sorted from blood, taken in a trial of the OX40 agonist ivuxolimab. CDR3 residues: CSVRTGHSYEQYF. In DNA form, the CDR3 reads TGCAGCGTAAGGACAGGGCACTCCTACGAGCAGTACTTC.